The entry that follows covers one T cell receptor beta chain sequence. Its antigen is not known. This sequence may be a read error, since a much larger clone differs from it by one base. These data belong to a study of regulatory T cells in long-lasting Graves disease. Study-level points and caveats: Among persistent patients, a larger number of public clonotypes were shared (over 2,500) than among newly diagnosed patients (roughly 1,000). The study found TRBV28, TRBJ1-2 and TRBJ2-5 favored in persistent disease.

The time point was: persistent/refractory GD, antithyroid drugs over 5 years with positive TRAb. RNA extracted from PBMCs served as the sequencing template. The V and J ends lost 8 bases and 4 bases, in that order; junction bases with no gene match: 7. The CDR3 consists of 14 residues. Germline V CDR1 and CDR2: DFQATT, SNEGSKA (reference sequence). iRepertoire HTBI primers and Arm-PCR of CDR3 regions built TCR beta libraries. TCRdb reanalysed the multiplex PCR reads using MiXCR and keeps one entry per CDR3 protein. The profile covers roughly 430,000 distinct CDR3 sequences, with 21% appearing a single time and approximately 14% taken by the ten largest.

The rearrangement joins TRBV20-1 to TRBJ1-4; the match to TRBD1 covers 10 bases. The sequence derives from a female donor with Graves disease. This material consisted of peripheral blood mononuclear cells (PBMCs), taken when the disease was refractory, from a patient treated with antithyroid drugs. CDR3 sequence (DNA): TGCAGTACTGGACAGGGGGACGTTAATGAAAAACTGTTTTTT. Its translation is CSTGQGDVNEKLFF.